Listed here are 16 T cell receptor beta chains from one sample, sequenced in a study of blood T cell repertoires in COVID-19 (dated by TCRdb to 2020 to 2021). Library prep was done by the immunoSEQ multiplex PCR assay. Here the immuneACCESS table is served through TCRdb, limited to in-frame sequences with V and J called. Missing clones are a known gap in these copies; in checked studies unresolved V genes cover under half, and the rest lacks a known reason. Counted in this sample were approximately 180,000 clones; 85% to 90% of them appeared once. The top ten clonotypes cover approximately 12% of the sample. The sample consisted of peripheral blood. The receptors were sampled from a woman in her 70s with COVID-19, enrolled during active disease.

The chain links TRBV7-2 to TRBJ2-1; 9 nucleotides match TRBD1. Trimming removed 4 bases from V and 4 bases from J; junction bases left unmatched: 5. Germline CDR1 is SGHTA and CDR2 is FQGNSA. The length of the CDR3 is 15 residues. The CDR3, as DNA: TGTGCCAGCAGCTCGTCGGGACAGGGTTACAATGAGCAGTTCTTC. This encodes CASSSSGQGYNEQFF. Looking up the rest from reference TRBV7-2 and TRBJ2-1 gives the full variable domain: GAGVSQSPSNKVTEKGKDVELRCDPISGHTALYWYRQSLGQGLEFLIYFQGNSAPDKSGLPSDRFSAERTGGSVSTLTIQRTQQEDSAVYLCASSSSGQGYNEQFFGPGTRLTVL.

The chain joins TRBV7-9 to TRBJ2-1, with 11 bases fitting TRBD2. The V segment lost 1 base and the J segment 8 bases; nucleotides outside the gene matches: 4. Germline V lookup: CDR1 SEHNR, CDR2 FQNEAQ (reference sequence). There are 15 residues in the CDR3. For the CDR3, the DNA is TGTGCCAGCAGCTTAGGGACTAGCGGGTCCGATGAGCAGTTCTTC. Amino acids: CASSLGTSGSDEQFF.

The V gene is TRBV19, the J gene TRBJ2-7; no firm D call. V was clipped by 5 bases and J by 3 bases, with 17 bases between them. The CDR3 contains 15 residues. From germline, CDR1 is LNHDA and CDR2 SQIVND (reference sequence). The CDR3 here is CASSARGSPLYEQYF. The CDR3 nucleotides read TGTGCCAGTAGTGCCCGCGGCAGCCCCCTCTACGAGCAGTACTTC.

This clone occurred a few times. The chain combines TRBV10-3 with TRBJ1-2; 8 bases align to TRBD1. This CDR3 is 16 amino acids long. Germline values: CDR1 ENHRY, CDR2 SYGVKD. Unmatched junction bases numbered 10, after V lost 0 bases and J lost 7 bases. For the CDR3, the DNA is TGTGCCATCAGTGAGTCGGGGAACAGGGGGGAGTTTGGCTACACCTTC. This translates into CAISESGNRGEFGYTF.

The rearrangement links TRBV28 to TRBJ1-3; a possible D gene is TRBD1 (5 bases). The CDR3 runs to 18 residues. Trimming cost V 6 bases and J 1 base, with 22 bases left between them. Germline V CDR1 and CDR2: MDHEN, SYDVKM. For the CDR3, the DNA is TGTGCCAGCAGCTCACCCCGAGTTCCAGGGCGGTCTGGAAACACCATATATTTT. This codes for CASSSPRVPGRSGNTIYF. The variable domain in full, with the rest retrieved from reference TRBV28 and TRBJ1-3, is DVKVTQSSRYLVKRTGEKVFLECVQDMDHENMFWYRQDPGLGLRLIYFSYDVKMKEKGDIPEGYSVSREKKERFSLILESASTNQTSMYLCASSSPRVPGRSGNTIYFGEGSWLTVV.

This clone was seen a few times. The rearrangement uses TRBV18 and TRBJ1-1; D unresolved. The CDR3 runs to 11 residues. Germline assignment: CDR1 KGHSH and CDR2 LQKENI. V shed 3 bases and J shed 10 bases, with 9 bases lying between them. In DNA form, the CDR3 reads TGTGCCAGCTCACCTCAGGATGGAGCTTTCTTT. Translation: CASSPQDGAFF.

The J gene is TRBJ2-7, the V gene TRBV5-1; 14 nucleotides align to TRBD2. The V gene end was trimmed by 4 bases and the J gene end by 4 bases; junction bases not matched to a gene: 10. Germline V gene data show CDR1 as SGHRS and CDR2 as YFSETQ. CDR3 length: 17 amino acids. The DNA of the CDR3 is TGCGCCAGCAGCCACCTACCGGGACTAGCGGGGGAATACGAGCAGTACTTC. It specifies CASSHLPGLAGEYEQYF.

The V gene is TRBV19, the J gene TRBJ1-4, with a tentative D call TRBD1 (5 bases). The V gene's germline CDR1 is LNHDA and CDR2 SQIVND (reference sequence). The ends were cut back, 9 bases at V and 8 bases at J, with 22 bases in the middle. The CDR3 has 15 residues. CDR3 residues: CASNRWAGPGEKLFF. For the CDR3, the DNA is TGTGCCAGCAATCGTTGGGCAGGGCCTGGAGAAAAACTGTTTTTT.

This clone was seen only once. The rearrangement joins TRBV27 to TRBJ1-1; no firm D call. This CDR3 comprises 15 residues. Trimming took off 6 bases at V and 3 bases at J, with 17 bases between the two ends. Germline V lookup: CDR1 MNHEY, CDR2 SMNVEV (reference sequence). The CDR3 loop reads CASRLLPRSDTEAFF. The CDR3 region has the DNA TGTGCCAGCAGATTGCTCCCTCGTTCAGACACTGAAGCTTTCTTT.

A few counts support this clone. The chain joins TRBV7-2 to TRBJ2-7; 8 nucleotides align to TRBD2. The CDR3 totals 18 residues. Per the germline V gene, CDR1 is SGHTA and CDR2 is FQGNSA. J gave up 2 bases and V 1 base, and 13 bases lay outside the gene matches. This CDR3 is CASSLVPPGLGGAYEQYF. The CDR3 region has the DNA TGTGCCAGCAGCTTAGTACCACCGGGACTAGGGGGAGCCTACGAGCAGTACTTC.

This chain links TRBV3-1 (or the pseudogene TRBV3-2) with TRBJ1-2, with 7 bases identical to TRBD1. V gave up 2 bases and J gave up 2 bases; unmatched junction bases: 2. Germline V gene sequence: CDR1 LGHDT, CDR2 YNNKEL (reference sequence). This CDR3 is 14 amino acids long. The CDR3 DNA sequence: TGTGCCAGCAGCCAATTACAGGGGAACTATGGCTACACCTTC. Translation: CASSQLQGNYGYTF.

CDR3 protein: CASSQGSSGSSHEQYF. CDR3 nucleotides: TGTGCCAGCAGCCAAGGATCCAGCGGGAGTTCCCACGAGCAGTACTTC. This rearrangement joins TRBV14 to TRBJ2-7; TRBD2 agrees at 8 bases. This CDR3 region has 16 residues. Germline V lookup: CDR1 SGHDN, CDR2 FVKESK. V dropped 1 base and J dropped 5; count of bases not matched to a gene: 10. Based on the CDR3 plus reference TRBV14 and TRBJ2-7, the full variable domain is EAGVTQFPSHSVIEKGQTVTLRCDPISGHDNLYWYRRVMGKEIKFLLHFVKESKQDESGMPNNRFLAERTGGTYSTLKVQPAELEDSGVYFCASSQGSSGSSHEQYFGPGTRLTVT.

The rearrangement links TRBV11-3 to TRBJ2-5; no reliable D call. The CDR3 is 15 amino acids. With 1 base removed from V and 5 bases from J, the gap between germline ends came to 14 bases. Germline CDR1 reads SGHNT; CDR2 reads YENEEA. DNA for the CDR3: TGTGCCAGCAGCTTAGTCTCCGGCGTGAGGGAGACCCAGTACTTC. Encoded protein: CASSLVSGVRETQYF.

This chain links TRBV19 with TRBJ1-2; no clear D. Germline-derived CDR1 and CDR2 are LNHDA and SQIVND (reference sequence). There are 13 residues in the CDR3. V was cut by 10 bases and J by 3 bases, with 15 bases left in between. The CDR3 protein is CATSTRPYYGYTF. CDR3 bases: TGTGCCACCTCCACCAGGCCGTACTATGGCTACACCTTC.

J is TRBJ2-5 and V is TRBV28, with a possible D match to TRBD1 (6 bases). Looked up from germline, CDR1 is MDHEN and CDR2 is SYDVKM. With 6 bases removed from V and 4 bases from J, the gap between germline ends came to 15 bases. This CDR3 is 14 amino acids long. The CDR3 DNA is TGTGCCAGCAGACCATTGGGGGCGGGAGAGACCCAGTACTTC. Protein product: CASRPLGAGETQYF.

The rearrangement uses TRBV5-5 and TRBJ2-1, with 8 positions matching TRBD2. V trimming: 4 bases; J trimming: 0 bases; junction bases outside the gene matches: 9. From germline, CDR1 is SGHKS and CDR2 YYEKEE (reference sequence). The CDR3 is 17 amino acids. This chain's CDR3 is CASSPWSSGSSYNEQFF. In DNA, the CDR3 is TGTGCCAGCAGCCCGTGGAGCAGCGGGAGCTCCTACAATGAGCAGTTCTTC.